These 29 T cell receptor beta chains originate from one sample sequenced in a study of T cell responses to AZD1222 COVID-19 vaccine. Sequencing was performed with immunoSEQ multiplex PCR; in TCRdb, only in-frame clones are kept and a portion is missing. Of around 140,000 clones in the sample, 92% were seen once. Here the sequenced sample was peripheral blood, taken on day 0 of AZD1222 vaccination. All receptors come from an adult in good health.

This chain connects TRBV11-2 to TRBJ1-3; perhaps TRBD1 as D (6 bases). Per the germline V gene, CDR1 is SGHAT and CDR2 is FQNNGV. This CDR3 is 19 amino acids long. V was trimmed by 2 bases and J by 4 bases, leaving 24 bases between them. CDR3 sequence reads: CASSLFPLHRATDGNTIYF. The CDR3 region has the DNA TGTGCCAGCAGCTTATTCCCCCTCCACAGGGCCACGGACGGAAACACCATATATTTT.

The chain uses TRBV3-1 (or the pseudogene TRBV3-2) and TRBJ2-3, with 10 nucleotides matching TRBD2. Germline V gene data show CDR1 as LGHDT and CDR2 as YNNKEL (reference sequence). Germline trimming cut 0 bases from V and 1 base from J; bases unmatched to any gene: 10. The CDR3 spans 19 residues. For the CDR3, the DNA is TGTGCCAGCAGCCAAGATCTTTTGGCTAGCGGGAGTCGCACAGATACGCAGTATTTT. This sequence encodes CASSQDLLASGSRTDTQYF.

This clone was observed a single time. The chain couples TRBV25-1 to TRBJ1-1; D is undetermined. V lost 4 bases and J lost 1, with 4 bases in between. The CDR3 is 12 residues long. Looked up from germline, CDR1 is MGHDK and CDR2 is SYGVNS. The DNA of the CDR3 is TGTGCCAGCAGTGTTCAGAACACTGAAGCTTTCTTT. Translation gives CASSVQNTEAFF.

The gene calls are TRBV4-1 and TRBJ2-1; the D gene could be TRBD1 or TRBD2 (5 bases each). CDR3 size: 17 residues. Trimming took 4 bases from V and 7 from J, leaving 23 bases between them. Germline lookup yields CDR1 MGHRA and CDR2 YSYEKL. The CDR3: CASSPLGYEGRKNEQFF. As DNA, the CDR3 is TGCGCCAGCAGCCCTCTTGGGTACGAGGGGCGGAAGAATGAGCAGTTCTTC.

The V call is TRBV4-2, the J call TRBJ2-7; no clear D gene. CDR1 is LGHNA, CDR2 YNFKEQ, per germline. The CDR3 has 14 residues. Trimming removed 0 bases at V and 3 bases at J, with 9 bases between. The CDR3 loop is CASSQDKAGYEQYF. The CDR3 coding sequence is TGTGCCAGCAGCCAAGATAAGGCAGGCTACGAGCAGTACTTC.

The chain has TRBV18 and TRBJ1-5; perhaps TRBD1 as D (5 bases). The CDR3 spans 13 residues. CDR1 is KGHSH and CDR2 is LQKENI in the germline V gene. Trimming cost V 6 bases and J 7 bases, with 13 bases left between them. The CDR3 here is CASSSGGGQPQHF. For the CDR3, the DNA is TGTGCCAGCTCCTCGGGGGGTGGGCAGCCCCAGCATTTT.

The rearrangement uses TRBV18 and TRBJ2-7, with D hard to call. The ends were cut back, 3 bases at V and 5 bases at J, with 17 bases in the middle. Germline assignment: CDR1 KGHSH and CDR2 LQKENI. The CDR3 consists of 15 residues. The CDR3 coding sequence is TGTGCCAGCTCACCTCCCGGGCCCTCGGTCAACGAGCAGTACTTC. Translation: CASSPPGPSVNEQYF.

The gene calls are TRBV7-9 and TRBJ1-2; 9 bases agree with TRBD1. The CDR3 runs 15 residues. Germline assignment: CDR1 SEHNR and CDR2 FQNEAQ (reference sequence). The ends lost 2 bases at V and 6 bases at J; junction bases unmatched: 7. The CDR3 DNA reads TGTGCCAGCAGCTTAAACAGGGGGCTCTCCGATGGCTACACCTTC. The encoded protein is CASSLNRGLSDGYTF.

The CDR3 DNA is TGTGCCAGCAGCTTAGTAGGGACTCGGGGTTGGACCCAGTACTTC. It yields the protein CASSLVGTRGWTQYF. The chain combines TRBV11-2 with TRBJ2-5, with a tentative D call TRBD2 (6 bases). The CDR3 loop spans 15 amino acids. Germline V gene lookup returns CDR1 SGHAT and CDR2 FQNNGV. Trimming removed 1 base at V and 7 bases at J, with 16 bases between.

Here the CDR3 reads CASNRDRDYEQYF. CDR3 in DNA: TGCGCCAGCAATCGTGACAGGGACTACGAGCAGTACTTC. The chain couples TRBV5-1 to TRBJ2-7, with TRBD1 matching 7 bases. The CDR3 contains 13 residues. Losses at the gene ends were 6 bases for V and 3 bases for J; bases not matched to a gene: 6. Germline V gene sequence: CDR1 SGHRS, CDR2 YFSETQ.

The CDR3 spells CASSKDPGLGTGELFF. The CDR3 DNA follows: TGCGCCAGCAGCAAGGATCCGGGACTAGGCACCGGGGAGCTGTTTTTT. V is TRBV5-1 and J is TRBJ2-2; 8 positions match TRBD2. CDR1 is SGHRS, CDR2 YFSETQ, per germline. J gave up 4 bases and V 4 bases, and 9 bases lay outside the gene matches. The CDR3 loop spans 16 amino acids.

The genes are TRBV14 and TRBJ2-3; D remains unclear. Trimming took off 4 bases at V and 2 bases at J, with 10 bases between the two ends. Germline CDR1 SGHDN, CDR2 FVKESK. The CDR3 runs to 14 residues. In nucleotides, the CDR3 is TGTGCCAGCAGCCCCAAGATCCTCACAGATACGCAGTATTTT. This encodes CASSPKILTDTQYF.

The chain employs TRBV28 and TRBJ1-2; the D gene is possibly TRBD1 (6 bases). Germline CDR1 MDHEN, CDR2 SYDVKM. This CDR3 is built from 15 residues. Trimming removed 4 bases from V and 2 bases from J, with 14 bases in between. CDR3 in DNA: TGTGCCAGCAGTTCCCTTGCGGGGGCGAACTATGGCTACACCTTC. Protein sequence: CASSSLAGANYGYTF.

V gene TRBV2 combines with J gene TRBJ1-5; D unclear. V lost 3 bases and J 3 bases, leaving 9 bases between the germline ends. This CDR3 spans 14 amino acids. Germline loops: CDR1 SNHLY, CDR2 FYNNEI. The CDR3 reads CASSESGNNQPQHF. In DNA, the CDR3 is TGTGCCAGCAGTGAGTCCGGGAACAATCAGCCCCAGCATTTT.

This sequence joins TRBV18 and TRBJ1-4; D might be TRBD1 (5 bases). CDR1 and CDR2 (germline): KGHSH, LQKENI. Trimming removed 3 bases from V and 8 bases from J, with 16 bases in between. The length of the CDR3 is 15 residues. CDR3 residues: CASSPPQGSGEKLFF. The CDR3 DNA reads TGTGCCAGCTCACCCCCCCAGGGATCGGGAGAAAAACTGTTTTTT.

V and J are TRBV6-5 and TRBJ2-1; D may be TRBD1 (5 bases). CDR1 is MNHEY, CDR2 SVGAGI, per germline. V shed 8 bases and J shed 0 bases, with 8 bases lying between them. The CDR3 covers 13 residues. This CDR3 reads CASGASSYNEQFF. The CDR3 DNA reads as TGTGCCAGCGGGGCCAGCTCCTACAATGAGCAGTTCTTC.

This chain uses TRBV18 with TRBJ1-5; tentatively, D is TRBD1 (6 bases). The V end lost 1 base, the J end lost 4 bases, and 11 bases lay between the germline ends. In germline, CDR1 is KGHSH, CDR2 LQKENI. CDR3 length equals 15 residues. The CDR3 spells CASSPLGGRNQPQHF. The CDR3 DNA reads as TGTGCCAGCTCACCACTCGGGGGCAGGAATCAGCCCCAGCATTTT.

V and J are TRBV27 and TRBJ2-7, with D possibly being TRBD1 (6 bases). Trimming pared 5 bases from V and 0 bases from J, leaving 14 bases between. Germline V lookup: CDR1 MNHEY, CDR2 SMNVEV (reference sequence). The length of the CDR3 is 15 residues. Here the CDR3 DNA reads TGTGCCAGCAGTCCGAACGGGACAACCTCCTACGAGCAGTACTTC. Its translation: CASSPNGTTSYEQYF.

This clone has just a few counts. CDR3 loop: CATSDLGGADETQYF. CDR3 nucleotides: TGTGCCACCAGTGATTTAGGGGGGGCAGATGAGACCCAGTACTTC. This chain uses TRBV24-1 with TRBJ2-5; tentative D call: TRBD2 (7 bases). This CDR3 has 15 residues. V dropped 1 base and J dropped 5 bases, with 13 bases sitting between them. Germline assignment: CDR1 KGHDR and CDR2 SFDVKD.

V usage is TRBV6-5 and J usage is TRBJ1-3; D gene uncertain. V was clipped by 0 bases and J by 2 bases, with 5 bases between them. From germline, CDR1 is MNHEY and CDR2 SVGAGI. This CDR3 has 14 amino acids. The CDR3 DNA is TGTGCCAGCAGTTACTCGACTCCTGGAAACACCATATATTTT. Translation gives CASSYSTPGNTIYF.

The chain employs TRBV6-1 and TRBJ1-6; D uncertain. CDR3 length: 14 amino acids. Trimming stripped 3 bases from V and 9 bases from J, with 12 bases between. CDR1 and CDR2 (germline): MNHNS, SASEGT. In nucleotides, the CDR3 is TGTGCCAGCAGTGAGTCGGGCGGTGGTTCACCCCTCCACTTT. This translates into CASSESGGGSPLHF.

The V call is TRBV3-1 (or the pseudogene TRBV3-2), the J call TRBJ2-7; 11 bases match TRBD2. Germline CDR1 LGHDT, CDR2 YNNKEL (reference sequence). The CDR3 loop spans 14 amino acids. Unmatched junction bases numbered 4, after V lost 5 bases and J lost 4 bases. Written as DNA, the CDR3 is TGTGCCAGCAGCTCCACTAGCGGGAGTTACGAGCAGTACTTC. Amino acid sequence: CASSSTSGSYEQYF.

The V and J genes are TRBV7-9 and TRBJ1-2, with TRBD1 matching 7 bases. CDR1 SEHNR and CDR2 FQNEAQ come from the germline V gene (reference sequence). J gave up 3 bases and V 5 bases, and 15 bases lay outside the gene matches. The CDR3 is made up of 17 amino acids. The CDR3 sequence is CASSEPMKGAGDYGYTF. CDR3 in DNA: TGTGCCAGCAGCGAGCCAATGAAGGGGGCCGGTGACTATGGCTACACCTTC.

The V gene is TRBV9, the J gene TRBJ2-5; TRBD2 might be the D (6 bases). The CDR3 covers 16 residues. V lost 4 bases to trimming and J lost 3 bases, with 19 bases between them. Germline CDR1 SGDLS, CDR2 YYNGEE. Here the CDR3 reads CASSIESGSSEETQYF. In DNA form, the CDR3 reads TGTGCCAGCAGCATTGAGTCCGGGAGCAGCGAAGAGACCCAGTACTTC.

V and J are TRBV7-2 and TRBJ2-3, with D uncertain. This CDR3 region has 13 residues. The V end was cut by 5 bases, the J end by 4 bases, with 10 bases between. The germline gives CDR1 SGHTA, CDR2 FQGNSA. In DNA form, the CDR3 reads TGTGCCAGCAGCCTCGTAATCTCAGATACGCAGTATTTT. Its translation is CASSLVISDTQYF.

The chain joins TRBV3-1 (or the pseudogene TRBV3-2) to TRBJ2-2; 12 bases are a match to TRBD2. The J segment lost 8 bases and the V segment lost 4 bases, leaving 11 bases of the junction unmatched. Germline V gene lookup returns CDR1 LGHDT and CDR2 YNNKEL (reference sequence). The CDR3 is 17 amino acids. CDR3 region: CASSRPGLAGPLGELFF. The CDR3 DNA reads as TGTGCCAGCAGCCGGCCCGGACTAGCGGGACCTCTAGGGGAGCTGTTTTTT.

V is TRBV9 and J is TRBJ2-7; weak D call: TRBD1 (6 bases). The ends were cut back, 4 bases at V and 7 bases at J, with 18 bases in the middle. The CDR3 contains 14 residues. In germline, CDR1 is SGDLS, CDR2 YYNGEE. The CDR3 nucleotides are TGTGCCAGCAGCCCAAAAAACAGGGCGTCTGAGCAGTACTTC. Translation gives CASSPKNRASEQYF.

V usage is TRBV5-4 and J usage is TRBJ2-5, with 9 bases that match TRBD2. CDR1 is SGHNT, CDR2 YYREEE, per germline (reference sequence). J lost 9 bases, V lost 4 bases, and 16 bases had no gene match. This CDR3 has 16 residues. The CDR3 loop reads CASSPDISSAGGPQYF. The CDR3 coding sequence is TGTGCCAGCAGCCCCGACATAAGTTCGGCGGGAGGGCCCCAGTACTTC.

CDR3 loop: CASSLGGSRNEQFF. The CDR3 DNA is TGCGCCAGCTCCCTAGGGGGGAGTCGCAATGAGCAGTTCTTC. The chain uses TRBV4-1 and TRBJ2-1; tentatively, D is TRBD1 or TRBD2 (6 bases each). V was trimmed by 8 bases and J by 6 bases, leaving 17 bases between them. CDR3 size: 14 residues. Germline V gives CDR1 MGHRA, CDR2 YSYEKL.